The rows below give T cell receptor beta chains drawn from one sample of a study of T-cell reconstitution after alpha-beta-depleted transplantation in children. A single record per CDR3 protein comes from TCRdb applying MiXCR to the PCR reads. The sample has 400,000 to 500,000 distinct CDR3 sequences, 11% seen once. The source was PBMCs from the stem cell graft donor, collected from the stem cell graft. Receptors were obtained from a human donor who donated a stem cell graft to a child with acute myeloid leukemia. The CDR3 runs from the conserved cysteine through the conserved F or W. D genes are given only for firm matches. Not all rows give a size; the values are once, few, many and, for expanded clones, a class.

few	TRBV24-1	TRBJ2-3	15	TRBD2	TGTGCCACCAGTGGGACTAGCGATACCCCAGATACGCAGTATTTT	CATSGTSDTPDTQYF
few	TRBV5-1	TRBJ2-1	13	.	TGCGCCAGCAGCGCGGTCGTCTACAATGAGCAGTTCTTC	CASSAVVYNEQFF
.	TRBV20-1	TRBJ2-7	15	TRBD2	TGCAGTGCTACCCCCCTTGGAGCGGGAGGGGGGGAGCAGTACTTC	CSATPLGAGGGEQYF
.	TRBV4-2	TRBJ2-5	16	TRBD2	TGTGCCAGCAGCCCGAGATGGGGGGAGGGGCAAGAGACCCAGTACTTC	CASSPRWGEGQETQYF
.	TRBV6-4	TRBJ2-2	14	TRBD2	TGTGCCAGCAGTGACGGGAGGGACACCGGGGAGCTGTTTTTT	CASSDGRDTGELFF
.	TRBV5-1	TRBJ2-3	16	TRBD2	TGCGCCAGCCATCTTGGCGGGGGTGCTAGCACAGATACGCAGTATTTT	CASHLGGGASTDTQYF
many	TRBV20-1	TRBJ2-3	14	.	TGCAGTGCTAGTGGCAGGCGGCGGGCAGATACGCAGTATTTT	CSASGRRRADTQYF
few	TRBV12-3/TRBV12-4	TRBJ2-2	13	.	TGTGCCAGCAGTGACCCATACACCGGGGAGCTGTTTTTT	CASSDPYTGELFF
.	TRBV18	TRBJ2-5	13	.	TGTGCCAGCTCAGCGCAGGAGAAAGAGACCCAGTACTTC	CASSAQEKETQYF
few	TRBV5-1	TRBJ2-1	16	.	TGCGCCAGCAGCGCCCGGTGGGGAAGCTCCTACAATGAGCAGTTCTTC	CASSARWGSSYNEQFF
.	TRBV12-3/TRBV12-4	TRBJ2-7	15	.	TGTGCCAGCAGTTTAGGTGCAGGGATGTCCTACGAGCAGTACTTC	CASSLGAGMSYEQYF
few	TRBV10-2	TRBJ2-3	15	.	TGCGCCAGCAGTGTTGAGCCCGCCCCCGGAGATACGCAGTATTTT	CASSVEPAPGDTQYF
few	TRBV5-1	TRBJ2-5	15	TRBD2	TGCGCCAGCAACCAATTAGCGGGGGGGCGAGAGACCCAGTACTTC	CASNQLAGGRETQYF
few	TRBV29-1	TRBJ2-1	13	.	TGCAGCGTTGAAGTAAATCGAGACAATGAGCAGTTCTTC	CSVEVNRDNEQFF
.	TRBV25-1	TRBJ2-7	15	.	TGTGCCAGCAGTGAATGGGGCACAGGGTTAGACGAGCAGTACTTC	CASSEWGTGLDEQYF
few	TRBV11-1	TRBJ2-7	14	.	TGTGCCAGCAGCTTCACGACAGGCCACTACGAGCAGTACTTC	CASSFTTGHYEQYF
few	TRBV20-1	TRBJ2-1	13	TRBD2	TGCAGTGCCATAGCGGGGGGGCGCAATGAGCAGTTCTTC	CSAIAGGRNEQFF
few	TRBV3-1	TRBJ2-3	22	TRBD2	TGTGCCAGCAGCCACTCCCCAGGGACTAGCGGGACCAAGACAACTAGCACAGATACGCAGTATTTT	CASSHSPGTSGTKTTSTDTQYF
.	TRBV20-1	TRBJ1-4	12	TRBD1	TGCAGTGCTAGAGCCGGACAGGGTGGACTGTTTTTT	CSARAGQGGLFF
few	TRBV29-1	TRBJ2-6	12	.	TGCAGCGTTGAAACTGGGGCCAACGTCCTGACTTTC	CSVETGANVLTF
few	TRBV20-1	TRBJ2-3	15	.	TGCAGTGCTCACCTACAGGAATGGATAACAGATACGCAGTATTTT	CSAHLQEWITDTQYF
many	TRBV6-5	TRBJ2-5	16	.	TGTGCCAGCAGTTACCGGGACTACAGGGGAGTGGGGACCCAGTACTTC	CASSYRDYRGVGTQYF
.	TRBV11-2	TRBJ2-1	15	.	TGTGCCAGCAGCTTAGCCGTTTACTCCTACAATGAGCAGTTCTTC	CASSLAVYSYNEQFF
few	TRBV12-3/TRBV12-4	TRBJ1-1	12	.	TGTGCCACTACAGTGGGGAGAACTGAAGCTTTCTTT	CATTVGRTEAFF
.	TRBV7-9	TRBJ2-1	14	.	TGTGCCAGCAGCTTAGGGGACACTAACAATGAGCAGTTCTTC	CASSLGDTNNEQFF
.	TRBV10-3	TRBJ2-5	15	.	TGTGCCATCAGTGAGTCGAAATTGGGTGTGGAGACCCAGTACTTC	CAISESKLGVETQYF
few	TRBV6-1	TRBJ1-1	12	TRBD1	TGTGCCAGCACTACTACAGGGGCGGGAGCTTTCTTT	CASTTTGAGAFF
.	TRBV6-1	TRBJ1-1	15	TRBD1	TGTGCCAGCAGTGAATATCCCCGACAGGGCAACGAAGCTTTCTTT	CASSEYPRQGNEAFF
few	TRBV29-1	TRBJ1-2	14	.	TGCAGCGTTGAAGCTACCGCTGACGCTCTTGGCTACACCTTC	CSVEATADALGYTF
.	TRBV5-1	TRBJ2-7	12	.	TGCGCCAGCAGCATTGACGCGTACGAGCAGTACTTC	CASSIDAYEQYF
many	TRBV5-6	TRBJ2-3	14	TRBD1	TGTGCCAGCAGCCGGGACAGGGGAACAGATACGCAGTATTTT	CASSRDRGTDTQYF
few	TRBV29-1	TRBJ2-3	11	.	TGCAGCGTTAGTAAGGGGGTTACGCAGTATTTT	CSVSKGVTQYF
.	TRBV5-1	TRBJ2-7	15	TRBD2	TGCGCCAGCAGCTCTAGCGGGAGGGCTCTCTACGAGCAGTACTTC	CASSSSGRALYEQYF
.	TRBV18	TRBJ2-5	15	TRBD2	TGTGCCAGCTCACCCGTGAGCGGGAGCCAAGAGACCCAGTACTTC	CASSPVSGSQETQYF
few	TRBV7-2	TRBJ2-7	14	.	TGTGCCAGCAGCCTCCCTTGGGAGCCCCACGAGCAGTACTTC	CASSLPWEPHEQYF
few	TRBV28	TRBJ2-5	16	TRBD2	TGTGCCAGCAGTTCTCGAGCGGGGGGGCCGGGAGAGACCCAGTACTTC	CASSSRAGGPGETQYF
many	TRBV5-1	TRBJ2-5	13	.	TGCGCCAGCAGCTTGGAAGGGGCCGAGACCCAGTACTTC	CASSLEGAETQYF
few	TRBV6-1	TRBJ2-2	12	.	TGTGCCGAGGGGCGCGTCTCCGGGGAGCTGTTTTTT	CAEGRVSGELFF
few	TRBV11-2	TRBJ1-5	15	.	TGTGCCAGCAGGAAAACAGGGAGTCTAAATCAGCCCCAGCATTTT	CASRKTGSLNQPQHF
.	TRBV5-1	TRBJ1-1	14	.	TGCGCCAGCAGCAACCCCAGGGGGAACACTGAAGCTTTCTTT	CASSNPRGNTEAFF
few	TRBV6-2/TRBV6-3	TRBJ2-5	15	.	TGTGCCAGCAGTTACGCCTTAGGGCCGGGGGAGACCCAGTACTTC	CASSYALGPGETQYF
.	TRBV20-1	TRBJ1-2	14	.	TGCAGTGCTAGCCTTGCAGACAGAAGCTATGGCTACACCTTC	CSASLADRSYGYTF
.	TRBV6-1	TRBJ2-5	17	TRBD2	TGTGCCAGCAGTGACCCGATTAGCGGGGGGGCCGAAGAGACCCAGTACTTC	CASSDPISGGAEETQYF
.	TRBV29-1	TRBJ2-2	14	TRBD2	TGCAGCGCCGAGACTAGCGGGAGGGCCGGGGAGCTGTTTTTT	CSAETSGRAGELFF
.	TRBV20-1	TRBJ2-5	15	.	TGCAGTGCTAGTAGTTCCGGGGAAACTCAAGAGACCCAGTACTTC	CSASSSGETQETQYF
few	TRBV4-3	TRBJ2-3	15	.	TGCGCCAGCAGCCAAGAATGGTACCAAGGAGATACGCAGTATTTT	CASSQEWYQGDTQYF
.	TRBV19	TRBJ1-2	16	TRBD1	TGTGCCAGTAGTGCTGGACAGGGCATAGCTAACTATGGCTACACCTTC	CASSAGQGIANYGYTF
many	TRBV6-1	TRBJ2-7	14	TRBD2	TGTGCCAGCAGCCCGGGTGCGGGAGGGCGCGAGCAGTACTTC	CASSPGAGGREQYF
few	TRBV24-1	TRBJ2-5	15	.	TGTGCCACCAGTGACTCCGGGACGGCACAAGAGACCCAGTACTTC	CATSDSGTAQETQYF